This TCR beta chain was profiled in a study of graft-versus-host responses after intestinal transplantation. Across the whole study: Anti-thymocyte globulin induction, then tacrolimus and steroids for about 3 years, went to all recipients. Study-wide results and caveats: Ileal or blood samples showed some GvH clones first, and such clones were also found in recipient marrow.

Profiling relied on immunoSEQ multiplex PCR, and the TCRdb table lists in-frame clones only, not all of them. This table has under 150,000 clones, over 75% appearing once. V lost 3 bases and J lost 3; bases outside the gene matches: 12. Germline V gene data show CDR1 as SGHVS and CDR2 as FNYEAQ. The CDR3 loop spans 17 amino acids. On this clone: Antigen: not known.

The specimen was unstimulated CD4+ T cells sorted from spleen or lymph node cells, collected before intestinal transplant. This clonotype was obtained from a human donor who received an intestinal transplant. The V gene is TRBV7-6, the J gene TRBJ2-7; 9 nucleotides agree with TRBD2. The CDR3 DNA reads TGTGCCAGCAGCTTTACCGCGGCCTTTAGCGGGAGCTACGAGCAGTACTTC. Translated: CASSFTAAFSGSYEQYF.